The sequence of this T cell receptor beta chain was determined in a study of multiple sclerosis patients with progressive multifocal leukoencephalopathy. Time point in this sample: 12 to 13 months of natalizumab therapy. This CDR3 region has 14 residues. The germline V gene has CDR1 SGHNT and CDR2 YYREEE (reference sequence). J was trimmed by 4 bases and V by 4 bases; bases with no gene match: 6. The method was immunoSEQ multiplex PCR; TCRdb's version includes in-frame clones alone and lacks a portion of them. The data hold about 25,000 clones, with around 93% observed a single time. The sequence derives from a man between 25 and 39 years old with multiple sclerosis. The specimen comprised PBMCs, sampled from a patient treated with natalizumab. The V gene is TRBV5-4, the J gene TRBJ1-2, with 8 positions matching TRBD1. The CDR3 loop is CASSRQGLSYGYTF. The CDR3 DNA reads TGTGCCAGCAGCCGACAGGGGCTGAGCTATGGCTACACCTTC. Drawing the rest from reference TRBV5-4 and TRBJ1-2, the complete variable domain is ETGVTQSPTHLIKTRGQQVTLRCSSQSGHNTVSWYQQALGQGPQFIFQYYREEENGRGNFPPRFSGLQFPNYSSELNVNALELDDSALYLCASSRQGLSYGYTFGSGTRLTVV.